The rows below give T cell receptor beta chains drawn from one sample of a study of beta chain features in type 1 diabetes. This table comes from immunoSEQ multiplex PCR, and its TCRdb copy is limited to in-frame clones, with some not included. This sample has roughly 250,000 clones, with roughly two thirds found just once. Sequences were obtained from naive CD4+ T cells from blood. These receptors came from a man under 40 in good health. Both conserved end residues are part of each CDR3. D genes are given only for firm matches. Some rows mark clone size as missing; the rest say once, few, many or name a class of expanded clone.

clone size	CDR3 length	D gene	V gene	J gene	CDR3 protein	CDR3 DNA
-	13	-	TRBV13	TRBJ1-1	CASSTRRNTEAFF	TGTGCCAGCAGCACCAGACGGAACACTGAAGCTTTCTTT
-	11	-	TRBV20-1	TRBJ2-5	CSAWTQETQYF	TGCAGTGCTTGGACCCAAGAGACCCAGTACTTC
few	14	-	TRBV29-1	TRBJ2-7	CSVVETGSSYEQYF	TGCAGCGTGGTAGAGACAGGCAGCTCCTACGAGCAGTACTTC
-	14	TRBD1	TRBV6-6	TRBJ1-5	CASSPQGGNQPQHF	TGTGCCAGCAGTCCACAGGGGGGGAATCAGCCCCAGCATTTT
-	11	TRBD2	TRBV30	TRBJ2-5	CAWLAGQTQYF	TGTGCCTGGCTAGCGGGACAGACCCAGTACTTC
-	11	-	TRBV6-5	TRBJ2-7	CASSSEYEQYF	TGTGCCAGCAGTTCCGAGTACGAGCAGTACTTC
-	12	-	TRBV5-6	TRBJ2-3	CASSPDTDTQYF	TGTGCCAGCAGCCCCGACACAGATACGCAGTATTTT
-	16	-	TRBV4-1	TRBJ1-1	CASSFPSGRMNTEAFF	TGCGCCAGCAGCTTTCCCTCGGGACGCATGAACACTGAAGCTTTCTTT
-	13	-	TRBV30	TRBJ1-6	CAWSEIVPSPLHF	TGTGCCTGGAGTGAAATAGTGCCTTCACCCCTCCACTTT
-	13	-	TRBV30	TRBJ1-1	CAWRQGKNTEAFF	TGTGCCTGGAGGCAGGGGAAGAACACTGAAGCTTTCTTT
-	15	-	TRBV30	TRBJ1-5	CAWSSGTSPGQPQHF	TGTGCCTGGAGTTCGGGGACTTCCCCCGGGCAGCCCCAGCATTTT
few	13	-	TRBV29-1	TRBJ2-1	CSVVGLALDEQFF	TGCAGCGTTGTTGGACTCGCCTTGGATGAGCAGTTCTTC
-	15	-	TRBV29-1	TRBJ2-4	CSGEGRGRAKNIQYF	TGCAGCGGTGAAGGCCGGGGCCGAGCCAAAAACATTCAGTACTTC
-	15	TRBD2	TRBV30	TRBJ2-1	CAWTRSGRAVDEQFF	TGTGCCTGGACCCGTAGCGGGAGGGCCGTTGATGAGCAGTTCTTC
few	12	-	TRBV2	TRBJ2-7	CASGQLSYEQYF	TGTGCCAGCGGACAGTTATCCTACGAGCAGTACTTC
few	14	-	TRBV14	TRBJ2-2	CASSQQLNTGELFF	TGTGCCAGCAGCCAACAGCTGAACACCGGGGAGCTGTTTTTT
-	13	-	TRBV29-1	TRBJ2-7	CSVAGKNTYEQYF	TGCAGCGTTGCAGGGAAGAACACCTACGAGCAGTACTTC
once	14	TRBD1	TRBV29-1	TRBJ2-3	CSVEGTASTDTQYF	TGCAGCGTTGAGGGGACAGCTAGCACAGATACGCAGTATTTT
few	13	TRBD1	TRBV29-1	TRBJ2-7	CSVADRGPLEQYF	TGCAGCGTAGCGGACAGGGGCCCCCTCGAGCAGTACTTC
-	14	-	TRBV5-1	TRBJ2-7	CASSIQGESYEQYF	TGCGCCAGCAGTATCCAGGGTGAGTCCTACGAGCAGTACTTC
few	14	-	TRBV6-6	TRBJ1-6	CASTLRQGDSPLHF	TGTGCCAGCACCCTAAGGCAGGGAGATTCACCCCTCCACTTT
-	14	-	TRBV6-5	TRBJ2-3	CASSSGLSTDTQYF	TGTGCCAGCAGTTCTGGCTTAAGCACAGATACGCAGTATTTT
-	16	TRBD1	TRBV4-1	TRBJ1-2	CASSRRDSEPIYGYTF	TGCGCCAGCAGTAGGCGGGACAGCGAACCCATCTATGGCTACACCTTC
-	14	-	TRBV19	TRBJ2-1	CASSIESSYNEQFF	TGTGCCAGTAGTATCGAGAGCTCCTACAATGAGCAGTTCTTC
-	11	-	TRBV30	TRBJ2-1	CAWSVYNEQFF	TGTGCCTGGAGTGTTTATAATGAGCAGTTCTTC
few	14	-	TRBV6-5	TRBJ2-7	CASRYTQGTYEQYF	TGTGCCAGCAGGTACACACAGGGAACCTACGAGCAGTACTTC
-	15	-	TRBV7-7	TRBJ2-3	CASSPVGGVTDTQYF	TGTGCCAGCAGCCCGGTCGGGGGAGTCACAGATACGCAGTATTTT
-	15	TRBD1	TRBV9	TRBJ2-3	CASSVDQGAADTQYF	TGTGCCAGCAGCGTAGACCAGGGGGCGGCAGATACGCAGTATTTT
-	12	-	TRBV9	TRBJ1-1	CASSNHRTEAFF	TGTGCCAGCAGCAACCACAGAACCGAAGCTTTCTTT
-	15	TRBD1	TRBV9	TRBJ2-5	CASSVVPGGWETQYF	TGTGCCAGCAGCGTAGTCCCAGGGGGCTGGGAGACCCAGTACTTC
-	15	-	TRBV9	TRBJ2-1	CASAEGESSYNEQFF	TGTGCCAGCGCCGAAGGGGAAAGCTCCTACAATGAGCAGTTCTTC
-	17	TRBD2	TRBV30	TRBJ2-6	CALGLAGGLSGANVLTF	TGTGCCTTGGGACTAGCGGGAGGCCTCTCTGGGGCCAACGTCCTGACTTTC